The present entry profiles one TCR beta chain with its context. TCRdb's copy holds only in-frame clones and misses some; the assay was immunoSEQ multiplex PCR. The sample gives 7,500 to 10,000 clones, around 94% of which show up once; over 2% is in the top ten. This sample was taken from a study of graft-versus-host responses after intestinal transplantation. The clonotype comes from a human patient who received an intestinal transplant, so some T cells may come from the graft donor. Material: PBMCs, obtained 8 days after intestinal transplant.

The CDR3 nucleotides are TGTGCCAGCAGCTTATATGGGGCATCCAATGAGCAGTTCTTC. This sequence encodes CASSLYGASNEQFF. The chain combines TRBV11-2 with TRBJ2-1, with a tentative D call TRBD1 (5 bases). Per the germline V gene, CDR1 is SGHAT and CDR2 is FQNNGV. The ends were cut back, 2 bases at V and 6 bases at J, with 11 bases in the middle. The CDR3 sequence is 14 residues long. The whole variable domain, filled in from reference TRBV11-2 and TRBJ2-1, reads EAGVAQSPRYKIIEKRQSVAFWCNPISGHATLYWYQQILGQGPKLLIQFQNNGVVDDSQLPKDRFSAERLKGVDSTLKIQPAKLEDSAVYLCASSLYGASNEQFFGPGTRLTVL.